The present T cell receptor beta chain was sequenced within a study of circulating and synovial CD4+ cells in juvenile arthritis. Assay: immunoSEQ multiplex PCR; the TCRdb copy retains only in-frame clones and omits some. This sample has around 30,000 clones, with 90% to 95% found just once. The V end lost 6 bases, the J end lost 8 bases, and 7 bases lay between the germline ends. From germline, CDR1 is MNHNS and CDR2 SASEGT. The CDR3 contains 11 residues. J is TRBJ1-4 and V is TRBV6-1, with D uncertain. The source of this sequence is a human donor with juvenile idiopathic arthritis. Source material: CD4+ T cells from blood. CDR3 amino acids: CASRSGEKLFF. The CDR3 bases are TGTGCCAGCAGGTCCGGGGAAAAACTGTTTTTT.